This T cell receptor (beta chain) derives from a study of shared clonotypes between healthy human individuals. The naive CD8 subset, CD45RO-negative cells positively selected for CCR7, excluded terminally differentiated effector memory CD45RA+ cells. This table comes from immunoSEQ multiplex PCR, and its TCRdb copy is limited to in-frame clones, with some not included. This table holds more than 2 million clones, about 95% found once. Trimming removed 1 base from V and 7 bases from J, with 16 bases in between. Germline assignment: CDR1 SGHVS and CDR2 FNYEAQ. This CDR3 is built from 15 residues. The chain joins TRBV7-6 to TRBJ2-5; no clear D. The TCR originated in a man aged 18-30 years in good health. Material for sequencing was naive CD8+ T cells sorted from blood. The CDR3 sequence is CASSLEPPGRGTQYF. In DNA, the CDR3 is TGTGCCAGCAGCTTAGAGCCCCCGGGTAGAGGGACCCAGTACTTC.